Listed below are T cell receptor beta chains from one sample, sequenced in a study of blood T cell repertoires in COVID-19. The protocol was immunoSEQ multiplex PCR, while the TCRdb copy is restricted to in-frame clones and leaves out a portion. The table includes 150,000 to 180,000 clones, about 86% detected once. The sample comprised PBMCs or T cells enriched from blood (not recorded which). These receptor sequences come from a middle-aged man who had recovered from COVID-19. Both conserved end residues are part of each CDR3. Each record gives: V gene, J gene, clone size, D gene, CDR3 DNA, CDR3 protein. A D gene is named only where the DNA matches it firmly. Part of the rows lack a size; the others show once, few, many or a class for expanded clones.

V gene: TRBV6-5
J gene: TRBJ2-7
clone size: .
D gene: TRBD2
CDR3 DNA: TGTGCCAGCAGTTACCCGGGAGGGTACGAGCAGTACTTC
CDR3 protein: CASSYPGGYEQYF

V gene: TRBV18
J gene: TRBJ1-2
clone size: .
D gene: TRBD1
CDR3 DNA: TGTGCCAGCTCACCATTTGGACAGGGCTATGGCTACACCTTC
CDR3 protein: CASSPFGQGYGYTF

V gene: TRBV25-1
J gene: TRBJ2-1
clone size: .
D gene: TRBD1
CDR3 DNA: TGTGCCAGCAGCTTGACAGGGAGAAGGGAAAATGAGCAGTTCTTC
CDR3 protein: CASSLTGRRENEQFF

V gene: TRBV5-5
J gene: TRBJ1-5
clone size: .
D gene: TRBD1
CDR3 DNA: TGTGCCAGCAGCTTGGGTGTGGACAGGGGCAGCAATCAGCCCCAGCATTTT
CDR3 protein: CASSLGVDRGSNQPQHF

V gene: TRBV27
J gene: TRBJ2-1
clone size: once
D gene: TRBD1
CDR3 DNA: TGTGCCAGCAGTTTGGGACAGGCGGGCAATGAGCAGTTCTTC
CDR3 protein: CASSLGQAGNEQFF

V gene: TRBV7-9
J gene: TRBJ1-2
clone size: .
D gene: .
CDR3 DNA: TGTGCCAGCAGCTTAGAAGTTCGCGGGGCTTGGGGCTACACCTTC
CDR3 protein: CASSLEVRGAWGYTF

V gene: TRBV5-4
J gene: TRBJ1-2
clone size: .
D gene: TRBD1
CDR3 DNA: TGTGCCAGCAGCTCGACAGGGGGCTATGGCTACACCTTC
CDR3 protein: CASSSTGGYGYTF

V gene: TRBV27
J gene: TRBJ2-3
clone size: .
D gene: .
CDR3 DNA: TGTGCCAGCAGTTTATCACCGGGTCCGAGCACAGATACGCAGTATTTT
CDR3 protein: CASSLSPGPSTDTQYF

V gene: TRBV2
J gene: TRBJ2-7
clone size: .
D gene: TRBD1
CDR3 DNA: TGTGCCAGCAGGGCGGACAGGGGGCGCGGCGACGAGCAGTACTTC
CDR3 protein: CASRADRGRGDEQYF

V gene: TRBV7-2
J gene: TRBJ1-2
clone size: .
D gene: .
CDR3 DNA: TGTGCCAGCAGCCCAGGACAGCCCGTGTATGGCTACACCTTC
CDR3 protein: CASSPGQPVYGYTF

V gene: TRBV12-3/TRBV12-4
J gene: TRBJ1-1
clone size: .
D gene: .
CDR3 DNA: TGTGCCAGCATCAACGGAGGGGCTGAAGCTTTCTTT
CDR3 protein: CASINGGAEAFF

V gene: TRBV7-8
J gene: TRBJ1-5
clone size: few
D gene: TRBD1
CDR3 DNA: TGTGCCAGCAGCCCAGACCAGGGGGCGCGCAATCAGCCCCAGCATTTT
CDR3 protein: CASSPDQGARNQPQHF

V gene: TRBV2
J gene: TRBJ1-4
clone size: .
D gene: .
CDR3 DNA: TGTGCCAGCAGTTGGACAGTTGAAAAACTGTTTTTT
CDR3 protein: CASSWTVEKLFF

V gene: TRBV6-6
J gene: TRBJ2-3
clone size: once
D gene: TRBD2
CDR3 DNA: TGTGCCATCAAAAGCGGGGGGATCACAGATACGCAGTATTTT
CDR3 protein: CAIKSGGITDTQYF

V gene: TRBV19
J gene: TRBJ1-5
clone size: .
D gene: .
CDR3 DNA: TGTGCCAGTACCGGGAATTTTAATCAGCCCCAGCATTTT
CDR3 protein: CASTGNFNQPQHF

V gene: TRBV3-1/TRBV3-2
J gene: TRBJ2-3
clone size: .
D gene: TRBD2
CDR3 DNA: TGTGCCAGCAGCCAATATAGCGGGGGAGCCACAGATACGCAGTATTTT
CDR3 protein: CASSQYSGGATDTQYF

V gene: TRBV25-1
J gene: TRBJ1-3
clone size: .
D gene: TRBD1
CDR3 DNA: TGTGCCAGCAGTGAACGACAGGGGACCATATATTTT
CDR3 protein: CASSERQGTIYF

V gene: TRBV18
J gene: TRBJ1-4
clone size: .
D gene: TRBD1
CDR3 DNA: TGTGCCAGCTCACCAGGACAGGATGAAAAACTGTTTTTT
CDR3 protein: CASSPGQDEKLFF

V gene: TRBV15
J gene: TRBJ2-1
clone size: .
D gene: TRBD2
CDR3 DNA: TGTACCACCAGCAGGGCGTCGGGACTAGCGGGGGGGAGCAATGAGCAGTTCTTC
CDR3 protein: CTTSRASGLAGGSNEQFF

V gene: TRBV7-2
J gene: TRBJ1-1
clone size: .
D gene: .
CDR3 DNA: TGTGCCAGCAGCTTGTTGGGGCGGACTGAAGCTTTCTTT
CDR3 protein: CASSLLGRTEAFF

V gene: TRBV7-6
J gene: TRBJ2-1
clone size: .
D gene: .
CDR3 DNA: TGTGCCAGCAGCCCGGACATCTACAATGAGCAGTTCTTC
CDR3 protein: CASSPDIYNEQFF

V gene: TRBV5-8
J gene: TRBJ2-7
clone size: .
D gene: TRBD1
CDR3 DNA: TGTGCCAGCAGCACATACGGGCAGGGGGCCTACGAGCAGTACTTC
CDR3 protein: CASSTYGQGAYEQYF

V gene: TRBV10-3
J gene: TRBJ2-7
clone size: once
D gene: TRBD1
CDR3 DNA: TGTGCCATCAGCCCGGGACAGGCCGTCTCCTACGAGCAGTACTTC
CDR3 protein: CAISPGQAVSYEQYF

V gene: TRBV10-3
J gene: TRBJ2-3
clone size: .
D gene: .
CDR3 DNA: TGTGCCATCAGTGAGTCGAGCTCAGATACGCAGTATTTT
CDR3 protein: CAISESSSDTQYF

V gene: TRBV5-6
J gene: TRBJ2-7
clone size: .
D gene: TRBD1
CDR3 DNA: TGTGCCAGCAGACGACAGGGCCTCTCCTACGAGCAGTACTTC
CDR3 protein: CASRRQGLSYEQYF

V gene: TRBV4-2
J gene: TRBJ1-1
clone size: .
D gene: TRBD1
CDR3 DNA: TGTGCCAGCAGCCAACCAGACAGGGTCACTGAAGCTTTCTTT
CDR3 protein: CASSQPDRVTEAFF

V gene: TRBV3-1/TRBV3-2
J gene: TRBJ2-7
clone size: .
D gene: .
CDR3 DNA: TGTGCCAGCAGCCCACCGGGATCCCTCTCCTACGAGCAGTACTTC
CDR3 protein: CASSPPGSLSYEQYF

V gene: TRBV19
J gene: TRBJ1-1
clone size: .
D gene: .
CDR3 DNA: TGTGCCAGTAGTATCGGGGTCATGAACACTGAAGCTTTCTTT
CDR3 protein: CASSIGVMNTEAFF

V gene: TRBV5-4
J gene: TRBJ2-1
clone size: .
D gene: .
CDR3 DNA: TGTGCCAGCAGCTCCTGGGGCCTCTCCTACAATGAGCAGTTCTTC
CDR3 protein: CASSSWGLSYNEQFF

V gene: TRBV10-2
J gene: TRBJ1-1
clone size: .
D gene: TRBD1
CDR3 DNA: TGCGCCAGCAGTGAGCTAGGCAGGGGGCCCACTGAAGCTTTCTTT
CDR3 protein: CASSELGRGPTEAFF

V gene: TRBV7-2
J gene: TRBJ2-5
clone size: .
D gene: .
CDR3 DNA: TGTGCCAGCAGTCCCAGGAACCAAGAGACCCAGTACTTC
CDR3 protein: CASSPRNQETQYF

V gene: TRBV20-1
J gene: TRBJ1-2
clone size: once
D gene: .
CDR3 DNA: TGCAGTGCTAGTCCCGACCGGGGTATGGATGGCTACACCTTC
CDR3 protein: CSASPDRGMDGYTF

V gene: TRBV6-5
J gene: TRBJ2-7
clone size: .
D gene: .
CDR3 DNA: TGTGCCAGCAGTCCACTCACCACAGGGGAGCAGTACTTC
CDR3 protein: CASSPLTTGEQYF

V gene: TRBV25-1
J gene: TRBJ2-7
clone size: .
D gene: TRBD1
CDR3 DNA: TGTGCCAGCAGAGGGACAGGGGGGCGCGAGCAGTACTTC
CDR3 protein: CASRGTGGREQYF

V gene: TRBV12-3/TRBV12-4
J gene: TRBJ1-2
clone size: .
D gene: TRBD1
CDR3 DNA: TGTGCCAGCAGCTCAATCACAGGGGGTGGCTACACCTTC
CDR3 protein: CASSSITGGGYTF

V gene: TRBV7-2
J gene: TRBJ1-6
clone size: .
D gene: TRBD1
CDR3 DNA: TGTGCCAGCAGCTTAGTACAGGGGGATTCACCCCTCCACTTT
CDR3 protein: CASSLVQGDSPLHF